A single sample is the source of the 28 T cell receptor beta chains below, sequenced in a study of shared clonotypes between healthy human individuals (TCRdb year 2020). Receptor libraries were prepared by the immunoSEQ multiplex PCR assay. Sourced from immuneACCESS, this table was stored by TCRdb with only in-frame sequences that have V and J called. A share of the clones is absent; for the studies checked, an unresolved V gene accounts for under half, and the remainder has no known explanation. Counted in this sample were over 400,000 clones; 60% to 80% of them appeared once. The ten largest clones capture around 13% of the sample. The material sequenced was PBMCs. Receptors were obtained from a woman in her thirties or forties in good health. Some clones in this sample may be carry-over from other donors' samples.

The chain recombines TRBV7-8 with TRBJ1-1, with TRBD1 as a possible D gene (6 bases). Trimming took off 6 bases at V and 7 bases at J, with 15 bases between the two ends. Germline CDR1 and CDR2: SGHVS and FQNEAQ. The CDR3 contains 13 residues. Here the CDR3 DNA reads TGTGCCAGCAGAACGCGGGACAAACTTGAAGCTTTCTTT. Translation gives CASRTRDKLEAFF.

The chain uses TRBV15 and TRBJ2-1; D remains unclear. CDR1 and CDR2 from the germline V gene are LNHNV and YYDKDF (reference sequence). The CDR3 is 16 residues long. Trimming shortened V by 0 bases and J by 6 bases, and 15 bases separated the two germline ends. This CDR3 reads CATSRDLTPSGNEQFF. The CDR3 DNA follows: TGTGCCACCAGCAGAGATTTGACCCCCTCCGGCAATGAGCAGTTCTTC.

The J gene is TRBJ2-3, the V gene TRBV7-3; 7 nucleotides agree with TRBD2. The CDR3 sequence is 16 residues long. CDR1 and CDR2 from the germline V gene are SGHTA and FQGTGA. Trimming took 3 bases from V and 0 from J; bases not matched to a gene: 6. The CDR3 nucleotides read TGTGCCAGCAGCTTGAACGGGAGGCTGAGCACAGATACGCAGTATTTT. Translated, it gives CASSLNGRLSTDTQYF.

This clone was detected ten times or more. The chain employs TRBV4-2 and TRBJ2-3; no definite D call. This CDR3 contains 12 residues. Between the trimmed V and J ends, which lost 0 bases and 8 bases, there was a span of 6 bases. The germline gives CDR1 LGHNA, CDR2 YNFKEQ. As DNA, the CDR3 is TGTGCCAGCAGCCAAGATCAAGTTACGCAGTATTTT. Amino acid sequence: CASSQDQVTQYF.

V and J are TRBV19 and TRBJ1-2, with no clear D. The germline gives CDR1 LNHDA, CDR2 SQIVND (reference sequence). With 5 bases removed from V and 0 bases from J, the gap between germline ends came to 4 bases. CDR3 length: 12 amino acids. CDR3 region: CASSPTNYGYTF. CDR3 sequence (DNA): TGTGCCAGTAGTCCCACTAACTATGGCTACACCTTC.

In this sample, this clone turned up many times. Other DNA variants within this sample encode the same CDR3. This chain uses TRBV4-3 with TRBJ2-3; D is uncertain. CDR1 and CDR2 (germline): LGHNA, YSLEER. The CDR3 has 14 residues. V was trimmed by 0 bases and J by 8 bases, leaving 12 bases between them. The CDR3 region is CASSQDSSRATQYF. The CDR3 DNA reads TGCGCCAGCAGCCAAGATAGCAGCCGGGCTACGCAGTATTTT.

The chain recombines TRBV7-9 with TRBJ2-5, with D perhaps matching TRBD2 (7 bases). Trimming took 7 bases from V and 4 from J, leaving 16 bases between them. Looked up from germline, CDR1 is SEHNR and CDR2 is FQNEAQ (reference sequence). The length of the CDR3 is 14 residues. The CDR3 bases are TGTGCCAGCACCCTGTCAGGGGAGGGAGAGACCCAGTACTTC. The encoded protein is CASTLSGEGETQYF.

The chain is built from TRBV5-1 and TRBJ1-1; D possibly corresponds to TRBD1 (5 bases). Trimming left V 1 base short and J 2 bases short, with 9 bases between. Per the germline V gene, CDR1 is SGHRS and CDR2 is YFSETQ. The CDR3 loop spans 14 amino acids. CDR3 sequence (DNA): TGCGCCAGCAGCTTGATGGGGGTTAACACTGAAGCTTTCTTT. Amino acid sequence: CASSLMGVNTEAFF.

This clone was detected once. The rearrangement uses TRBV27 and TRBJ1-5; D is uncertain. V was trimmed by 4 bases and J by 5 bases, leaving 18 bases between them. Germline assignment: CDR1 MNHEY and CDR2 SMNVEV (reference sequence). The CDR3 is 16 residues long. As DNA, the CDR3 is TGTGCCAGCAGTTCCCTCCCGGTGAGAGTGGATCAGCCCCAGCATTTT. Translated, it gives CASSSLPVRVDQPQHF.

This clone was detected once. The V and J genes are TRBV2 and TRBJ1-5, with D maybe TRBD1 (5 bases). Germline lookup yields CDR1 SNHLY and CDR2 FYNNEI. CDR3 size: 16 residues. The V gene lost 0 bases and the J gene lost 7 bases, with 16 bases spanning the gap. The CDR3 loop is CASSEARGTGMQPQHF. DNA of the CDR3: TGTGCCAGCAGTGAAGCGCGGGGAACAGGAATGCAGCCCCAGCATTTT. Variable domain in full (rest from reference TRBV2 and TRBJ1-5): EPEVTQTPSHQVTQMGQEVILRCVPISNHLYFYWYRQILGQKVEFLVSFYNNEISEKSEIFDDQFSVERPDGSNFTLKIRSTKLEDSAMYFCASSEARGTGMQPQHFGDGTRLSIL.

The chain links TRBV28 to TRBJ2-2, with D unclear. Germline V lookup: CDR1 MDHEN, CDR2 SYDVKM. The CDR3 covers 13 residues. V was clipped by 5 bases and J by 8 bases, with 12 bases between them. The CDR3 spells CASSPQTLGELFF. The CDR3 nucleotides read TGTGCCAGCAGTCCCCAGACACTGGGGGAGCTGTTTTTT.

The CDR3 coding sequence is TGTGCCATCAGTGAGTCTAGGGGCGGGTACGAGCAGTACTTC. It yields the protein CAISESRGGYEQYF. The chain recombines TRBV10-3 with TRBJ2-7, with D perhaps matching TRBD1 or TRBD2 (5 bases each). Trimming removed 0 bases at V and 4 bases at J, with 10 bases between. The CDR3 runs 14 residues. Germline V gene data show CDR1 as ENHRY and CDR2 as SYGVKD.

The chain uses TRBV4-1 and TRBJ2-1; D not resolved. This CDR3 has 17 amino acids. From germline, CDR1 is MGHRA and CDR2 YSYEKL. The V end was cut by 2 bases, the J end by 6 bases, with 20 bases between. The CDR3 loop is CASSQQPGPRIGNEQFF. The CDR3 DNA reads as TGCGCCAGCAGCCAACAGCCTGGACCTAGGATAGGCAATGAGCAGTTCTTC.

The chain couples TRBV9 to TRBJ2-2, with TRBD2 matching over 8 bases. Unmatched junction bases numbered 5, after V lost 4 bases and J lost 0 bases. Germline V gene lookup returns CDR1 SGDLS and CDR2 YYNGEE. The CDR3 contains 16 residues. The CDR3 DNA reads TGTGCCAGCAGCCCAAGAGCGGGAGCGAACACCGGGGAGCTGTTTTTT. Translating gives CASSPRAGANTGELFF. Complete variable domain (other parts from reference TRBV9 and TRBJ2-2): DSGVTQTPKHLITATGQRVTLRCSPRSGDLSVYWYQQSLDQGLQFLIQYYNGEERAKGNILERFSAQQFPDLHSELNLSSLELGDSALYFCASSPRAGANTGELFFGEGSRLTVL.

The rearrangement links TRBV2 to TRBJ1-2; the D is unclear. The CDR3 contains 14 residues. Looked up from germline, CDR1 is SNHLY and CDR2 is FYNNEI. V dropped 6 bases and J dropped 0 bases, with 11 bases sitting between them. CDR3 protein: CASRSPGANYGYTF. The CDR3 coding sequence is TGTGCCAGCAGATCTCCAGGAGCTAACTATGGCTACACCTTC. Full variable domain (remainder filled in from reference TRBV2 and TRBJ1-2): EPEVTQTPSHQVTQMGQEVILRCVPISNHLYFYWYRQILGQKVEFLVSFYNNEISEKSEIFDDQFSVERPDGSNFTLKIRSTKLEDSAMYFCASRSPGANYGYTFGSGTRLTVV.

The J gene is TRBJ2-1, the V gene TRBV7-9; no definite D call. V was shortened by 4 bases and J by 6 bases, with 10 bases between the two germline ends. The length of the CDR3 is 13 residues. CDR1 and CDR2 from the germline V gene are SEHNR and FQNEAQ (reference sequence). The CDR3: CASSSALSNEQFF. The CDR3 DNA is TGTGCCAGCAGCTCGGCGCTTAGCAATGAGCAGTTCTTC. The full variable domain, with the rest looked up from reference TRBV7-9 and TRBJ2-1, is DTGVSQNPRHKITKRGQNVTFRCDPISEHNRLYWYRQTLGQGPEFLTYFQNEAQLEKSRLLSDRFSAERPKGSFSTLEIQRTEQGDSAMYLCASSSALSNEQFFGPGTRLTVL.

This chain connects TRBV5-1 to TRBJ1-2; D is perhaps TRBD1 (5 bases). This CDR3 spans 15 amino acids. Trimming removed 2 bases from V and 7 bases from J, with 18 bases in between. Looked up from germline, CDR1 is SGHRS and CDR2 is YFSETQ. CDR3 DNA: TGCGCCAGCAGCTTTGAGACAGAAAAGTTGAGTGGCTACACCTTC. Its protein product is CASSFETEKLSGYTF. Filled out from reference TRBV5-1 and TRBJ1-2, the complete variable domain reads KAGVTQTPRYLIKTRGQQVTLSCSPISGHRSVSWYQQTPGQGLQFLFEYFSETQRNKGNFPGRFSGRQFSNSRSEMNVSTLELGDSALYLCASSFETEKLSGYTFGSGTRLTVV.

This chain links TRBV7-8 with TRBJ2-5; 8 positions match TRBD2. Germline loops: CDR1 SGHVS, CDR2 FQNEAQ. CDR3 length: 16 amino acids. The junction had 12 bases not matched to a gene; V was cut back by 4 bases and J by 5 bases. CDR3 sequence reads: CASSSIAGLAQETQYF. The CDR3 region has the DNA TGTGCCAGCAGCTCGATAGCGGGACTGGCCCAGGAGACCCAGTACTTC.

The chain joins TRBV5-4 to TRBJ2-5; 12 bases are shared with TRBD2. In germline, CDR1 is SGHNT, CDR2 YYREEE (reference sequence). With V trimmed by 4 bases and J by 13 bases, 8 bases remained unmatched. The CDR3 consists of 13 residues. The DNA of the CDR3 is TGTGCCAGCAGCCTCACCACTAGCGGGAGGACGTACTTC. It encodes CASSLTTSGRTYF.

This clone came up once. V usage is TRBV7-2 and J usage is TRBJ2-7, with a weak D call TRBD2 (6 bases). There are 15 residues in the CDR3. CDR1 SGHTA and CDR2 FQGNSA come from the germline V gene. Trimming removed 1 base at V and 2 bases at J, with 12 bases between. The CDR3 here is CASSLVSGQAYEQYF. The DNA for the CDR3 is TGTGCCAGCAGCTTAGTTAGCGGACAAGCCTACGAGCAGTACTTC.

The chain employs TRBV28 and TRBJ2-1; 11 bases fit TRBD1. This CDR3 region has 16 residues. V lost 1 base to trimming and J lost 8 bases; unmatched junction nucleotides: 7. Germline V CDR1 and CDR2: MDHEN, SYDVKM. DNA of the CDR3: TGTGCCAGCAGTTTATCCGGGACAGGGGGGGTATATGAGCAGTTCTTC. This translates into CASSLSGTGGVYEQFF.

The V call is TRBV15, the J call TRBJ2-7; 7 positions agree with TRBD2. This CDR3 region has 15 residues. Germline V gives CDR1 LNHNV, CDR2 YYDKDF (reference sequence). J gave up 0 bases and V 6 bases, and 8 bases lay outside the gene matches. Written as DNA, the CDR3 is TGTGCCACCAGTCCCTCGGGACTAAGCTCCTACGAGCAGTACTTC. Its translation: CATSPSGLSSYEQYF.

The chain couples TRBV28 to TRBJ1-4; D gene uncertain. The CDR3 consists of 13 residues. From germline, CDR1 is MDHEN and CDR2 SYDVKM. Trimming took 3 bases from V and 14 from J, leaving 16 bases between them. The CDR3 DNA sequence: TGTGCCAGCAGTTTTCCGGCGAAGGGAGGGCTGTTTTTT. It translates to CASSFPAKGGLFF.

The V and J genes are TRBV5-1 and TRBJ2-2, with no clear D. Per germline, CDR1 SGHRS and CDR2 YFSETQ. This CDR3 comprises 13 residues. V was clipped by 2 bases and J by 5 bases, with 7 bases between them. The CDR3 coding sequence is TGCGCCAGCAGCTTTGCCGTGACCGGGGAGCTGTTTTTT. It encodes CASSFAVTGELFF.

This chain uses TRBV9 with TRBJ1-1; D remains ambiguous. This CDR3 spans 14 amino acids. The germline gives CDR1 SGDLS, CDR2 YYNGEE. With 0 bases removed from V and 8 bases from J, the gap between germline ends came to 14 bases. This CDR3 is CASSVVSGSKEAFF. The CDR3 region has the DNA TGTGCCAGCAGCGTAGTATCTGGGAGTAAAGAAGCTTTCTTT.

This clone was picked up one time. The chain is built from TRBV5-1 and TRBJ1-2; D is unclear. The CDR3 totals 15 residues. Trimming stripped 1 base from V and 2 bases from J, with 12 bases between. Germline-derived CDR1 and CDR2 are SGHRS and YFSETQ. The CDR3 is CASSLTPGPNYGYTF. The CDR3 nucleotides read TGCGCCAGCAGCTTGACCCCAGGACCCAACTATGGCTACACCTTC. Drawing the rest from reference TRBV5-1 and TRBJ1-2, the complete variable domain is KAGVTQTPRYLIKTRGQQVTLSCSPISGHRSVSWYQQTPGQGLQFLFEYFSETQRNKGNFPGRFSGRQFSNSRSEMNVSTLELGDSALYLCASSLTPGPNYGYTFGSGTRLTVV.

The chain has TRBV2 and TRBJ1-3; D might be TRBD1 (5 bases). The germline V and J ends were trimmed by 6 bases and 5 bases, with 11 bases remaining between them. Germline lookup yields CDR1 SNHLY and CDR2 FYNNEI. The CDR3 covers 13 residues. CDR3: CASRWGSRNTIYF. Here the CDR3 DNA reads TGTGCCAGCAGGTGGGGGTCCAGAAACACCATATATTTT.

With regard to this clone: A much bigger clone sits one base away, suggesting this may be a read error. This CDR3 is also generated by other DNA sequences in the sample. V gene TRBV4-2 combines with J gene TRBJ2-1; 8 bases align to TRBD2. Germline lookup yields CDR1 LGHNA and CDR2 YNFKEQ. After removal of 6 bases from V and 5 bases from J, the junction contained 9 bases not matched to a gene. The CDR3 is 15 amino acids. The CDR3 protein is CASSPGLGTNNEQFF. The CDR3 bases are TGTGCCAGCAGTCCGGGACTAGGGACAAACAATGAGCAGTTCTTC.